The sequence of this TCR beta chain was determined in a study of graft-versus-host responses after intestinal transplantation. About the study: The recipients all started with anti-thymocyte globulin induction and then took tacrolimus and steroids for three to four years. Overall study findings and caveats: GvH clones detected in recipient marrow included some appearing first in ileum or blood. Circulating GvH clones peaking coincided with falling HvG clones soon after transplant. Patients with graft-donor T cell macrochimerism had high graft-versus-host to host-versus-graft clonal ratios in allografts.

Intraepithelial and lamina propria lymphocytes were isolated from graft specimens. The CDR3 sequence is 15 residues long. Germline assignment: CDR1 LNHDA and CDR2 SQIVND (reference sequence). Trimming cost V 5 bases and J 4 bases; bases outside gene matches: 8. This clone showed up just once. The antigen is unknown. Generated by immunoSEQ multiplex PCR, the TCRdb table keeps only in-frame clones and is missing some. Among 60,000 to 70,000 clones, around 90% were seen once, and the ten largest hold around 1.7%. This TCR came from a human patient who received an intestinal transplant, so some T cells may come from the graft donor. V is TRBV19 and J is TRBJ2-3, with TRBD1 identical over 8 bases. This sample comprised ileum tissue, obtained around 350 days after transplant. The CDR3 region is CASSSDRARSDTQYF. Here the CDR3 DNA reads TGTGCCAGTAGTTCGGACAGGGCGAGGTCAGATACGCAGTATTTT.